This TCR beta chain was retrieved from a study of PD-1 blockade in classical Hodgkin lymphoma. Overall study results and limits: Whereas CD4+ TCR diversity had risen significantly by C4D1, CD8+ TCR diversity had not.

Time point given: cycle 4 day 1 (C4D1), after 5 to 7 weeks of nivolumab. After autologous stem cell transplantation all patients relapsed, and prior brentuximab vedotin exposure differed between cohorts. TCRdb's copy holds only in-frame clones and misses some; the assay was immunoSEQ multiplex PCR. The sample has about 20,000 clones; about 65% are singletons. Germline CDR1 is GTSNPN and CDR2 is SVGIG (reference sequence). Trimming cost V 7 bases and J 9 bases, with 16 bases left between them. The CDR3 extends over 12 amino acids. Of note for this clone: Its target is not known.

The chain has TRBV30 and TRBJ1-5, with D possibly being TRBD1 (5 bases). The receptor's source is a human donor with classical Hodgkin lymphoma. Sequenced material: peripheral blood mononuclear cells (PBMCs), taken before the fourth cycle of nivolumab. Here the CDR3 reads CASGGGWRPQHF. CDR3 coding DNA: TGTGCCTCGGGGGGGGGTTGGAGGCCCCAGCATTTT.